The sequence of this T cell receptor beta chain was determined in a study of CD8 T cells in ankylosing spondylitis. With molecular barcodes, quantitative 5'-RACE was used to make the TCR beta libraries. TCRdb analysed the 5' RACE reads with MiXCR anew, one entry per CDR3 protein. The data show almost 250,000 distinct CDR3 sequences, roughly 32% seen once. Study-level points and caveats: Disease-linked clones were reportedly significantly enriched in matched ankylosing spondylitis synovial fluid. Earlier studies detected some motif variants in reactive arthritis synovial fluid and blood. A motif of eight highly homologous TCR beta variants was seen as apparently characteristic of ankylosing spondylitis blood.

Details on this clonotype: Its specificity is not known.

Germline CDR1 and CDR2: GTSNPN and SVGIG (reference sequence). CDR3 length: 12 residues. Trimming removed 2 bases at V and 6 bases at J, with 8 bases between. The sample consisted of blood, either unsorted or a sorted T cell fraction (not recorded which). This chain uses TRBV30 with TRBJ2-4; D is ambiguous. The receptor's source is a male donor with ankylosing spondylitis or in good health (not recorded which). CDR3: CAWSTVSNIQYF. As DNA, the CDR3 is TGTGCCTGGAGTACAGTTTCAAACATTCAGTACTTC. The variable domain in full, with the rest retrieved from reference TRBV30 and TRBJ2-4, is SQTIHQWPATLVQPVGSPLSLECTVEGTSNPNLYWYRQAAGRGLQLLFYSVGIGQISSEVPQNLSASRPQDRQFILSSKKLLLSDSGFYLCAWSTVSNIQYFGAGTRLSVL.